One and the same sample provided the 19 T cell receptor beta chains below, sequenced in a study of quantifying T cell responses using KT2 cells. For the study at large: cDNA was made from DNase-treated RNA using alpha and beta constant primers.

An oligo carrying a UMI was ligated to the cDNA 3' end. First-round PCR used 3 to 4 cycles and beta primers RC1.1 and RC1.2 covering TRBC1 and TRBC2. Using its own MiXCR run on the UMI-ligation and nested PCR reads, TCRdb lists one record per CDR3 protein. This sample has approximately 57,000 distinct CDR3 sequences; 12% occur once, and the top ten carry about 9.4%. The sample consisted of PBMCs spiked with cells of the T cell clone KT2. Receptors originate from a human donor.

The sample holds a few counts of this clonotype. The V and J genes are TRBV4-3 and TRBJ1-2, with D uncertain. Germline V gene lookup returns CDR1 LGHNA and CDR2 YSLEER. Between the trimmed V and J ends, which lost 6 bases and 1 base, there was a span of 18 bases. The CDR3 runs 16 residues. The CDR3 region has the DNA TGCGCCAGCAGTAGTAGCGTGGTTGGGATTAACTATGGCTACACCTTC. It is translated as CASSSSVVGINYGYTF.

The V gene is TRBV12-3 or TRBV12-4, the J gene TRBJ2-7; 8 bases are a match to TRBD1. This CDR3 is 15 amino acids long. J lost 2 bases, V lost 6 bases, and 9 bases had no gene match. The CDR3 region is CASRLSPTGAYEQYF. The CDR3 DNA is TGTGCCAGCAGACTGAGCCCGACAGGGGCCTACGAGCAGTACTTC.

This clonotype came up a few times. The rearrangement joins TRBV29-1 to TRBJ1-1, with a tentative D call TRBD1 (6 bases). Trimming stripped 4 bases from V and 6 bases from J, with 15 bases between. There are 13 residues in the CDR3. Germline V gives CDR1 SQVTM, CDR2 ANQGSEA. CDR3 region: CSVVETSGAEAFF. The DNA for the CDR3 is TGCAGCGTTGTCGAGACTTCAGGGGCTGAAGCTTTCTTT.

In this sample, this clonotype turned up many times. The chain couples TRBV2 to TRBJ1-4; TRBD1 agrees at 8 bases. This CDR3 contains 12 residues. The trim removed 8 bases at V and 5 bases at J, leaving 1 base unmatched. CDR1 and CDR2 from the germline V gene are SNHLY and FYNNEI. The CDR3 nucleotides are TGTGCCAGCCGGGACAGGAATGAAAAACTGTTTTTT. Its translation: CASRDRNEKLFF. The complete variable domain, with remaining parts taken from reference TRBV2 and TRBJ1-4, reads EPEVTQTPSHQVTQMGQEVILRCVPISNHLYFYWYRQILGQKVEFLVSFYNNEISEKSEIFDDQFSVERPDGSNFTLKIRSTKLEDSAMYFCASRDRNEKLFFGSGTQLSVL.

This clonotype has ten or more counts. This chain joins TRBV12-3 or TRBV12-4 and TRBJ1-1; D unresolved. Deletions cut 2 bases from V and 3 bases from J, with 7 bases between. CDR3 length: 13 residues. The CDR3 DNA reads TGTGCCAGCAGTTTATTCGCGGACACTGAAGCTTTCTTT. It specifies CASSLFADTEAFF.

V is TRBV6-5 and J is TRBJ1-2; no definite D call. Trimming removed 5 bases from V and 6 bases from J, with 13 bases in between. Germline loops: CDR1 MNHEY, CDR2 SVGAGI. The CDR3 runs 13 residues. DNA for the CDR3: TGTGCCAGCAGTAACCCGGAGCTCAATGGCTACACCTTC. It yields the protein CASSNPELNGYTF.

This clonotype was observed a few times. The gene calls are TRBV5-1 and TRBJ2-7; a weak D match, TRBD2 (5 bases). The CDR3 length is 15 residues. Trimming cost V 0 bases and J 2 bases, with 12 bases left between them. Germline CDR1 SGHRS, CDR2 YFSETQ. The CDR3 here is CASSLESYGTYEQYF. CDR3 nucleotides: TGCGCCAGCAGCTTGGAGTCCTACGGGACCTACGAGCAGTACTTC.

As for this clonotype: A much larger clonotype is one base distant, so this may be a read error. The chain has TRBV19 and TRBJ2-6; tentatively, D is TRBD1 or TRBD2 (5 bases each). This CDR3 contains 13 residues. Germline CDR1 is LNHDA and CDR2 is SQIVND (reference sequence). The CDR3 coding sequence is TGTGCCAGTATCCCCACCGGGGCCAACGTCCGGACTTTC. Its protein is CASIPTGANVRTF.

Only a few counts were recorded for this clonotype. The chain links TRBV7-8 to TRBJ2-1; possible D gene TRBD2, 5 bases. The V end was cut by 3 bases, the J end by 3 bases, with 12 bases between. The CDR3 runs 15 residues. The germline CDR1 and CDR2 sequences are SGHVS and FQNEAQ. The CDR3 loop is CASSLEDSDYNEQFF. The DNA of the CDR3 is TGTGCCAGCAGCTTGGAAGATAGCGACTACAATGAGCAGTTCTTC.

This chain connects TRBV11-3 to TRBJ2-7; D not certain. Per germline, CDR1 SGHNT and CDR2 YENEEA. The V gene lost 5 bases and the J gene lost 4 bases, with 15 bases spanning the gap. The CDR3 runs to 14 residues. The DNA of the CDR3 is TGTGCCAGCAGCCAAGGCGAGGCGGAATACGAGCAGTACTTC. This gives the protein CASSQGEAEYEQYF.

The chain links TRBV11-2 to TRBJ2-7; TRBD2 agrees at 8 bases. V shed 5 bases, J shed 9 bases, and the junction held 6 bases outside the gene matches. This CDR3 spans 12 amino acids. CDR1 and CDR2 from the germline V gene are SGHAT and FQNNGV. The CDR3 loop is CASSRSGGAQYF. The DNA of the CDR3 is TGTGCCAGCAGCCGGAGCGGGGGCGCGCAGTACTTC.

There are a few counts of this clonotype. The CDR3 is CAWGPAGETQYF. CDR3 nucleotide sequence: TGTGCCTGGGGACCCGCTGGTGAGACCCAGTACTTC. This chain connects TRBV30 to TRBJ2-5; D gene ambiguous. CDR1 GTSNPN and CDR2 SVGIG come from the germline V gene (reference sequence). Trimming shortened V by 5 bases and J by 5 bases, and 12 bases separated the two germline ends. The CDR3 loop spans 12 amino acids.

This clonotype has a handful of counts. The chain recombines TRBV4-2 with TRBJ1-2; D unclear. Germline values: CDR1 LGHNA, CDR2 YNFKEQ. The V end was cut by 2 bases, the J end by 5 bases, with 18 bases between. The CDR3 is 16 residues long. In nucleotides, the CDR3 is TGTGCCAGCAGCCAACTGGCGGATGGGAGAGGATATGGCTACACCTTC. Its protein is CASSQLADGRGYGYTF.

This clonotype was counted a few times. This chain uses TRBV7-9 with TRBJ2-2, with 9 nucleotides matching TRBD2. Germline V gene sequence: CDR1 SEHNR, CDR2 FQNEAQ (reference sequence). CDR3 length: 17 residues. After removal of 5 bases from V and 5 bases from J, the junction contained 12 bases not matched to a gene. The CDR3 nucleotides read TGTGCCAGCAGCCCCTCCAGGGCGGGAGGGGCAACCGGGGAGCTGTTTTTT. As protein: CASSPSRAGGATGELFF.

Only a few counts were recorded for this clonotype. The rearrangement links TRBV11-1 to TRBJ2-3; D may be TRBD1 or TRBD2 (5 bases each). From germline, CDR1 is SGHAT and CDR2 FQDESV (reference sequence). The V end lost 0 bases, the J end lost 3 bases, and 13 bases lay between the germline ends. CDR3 length: 16 amino acids. DNA of the CDR3: TGTGCCAGCAGCTTAGCGGGACGGAGGAAGACAGATACGCAGTATTTT. It specifies CASSLAGRRKTDTQYF.

This clonotype was seen at least ten times. The CDR3 reads CASSQGQLGEQYF. CDR3 in DNA: TGTGCCAGCAGCCAGGGACAGTTGGGGGAGCAGTACTTC. The chain is built from TRBV4-2 and TRBJ2-7, with TRBD1 matching 7 bases. CDR3 length: 13 amino acids. Germline CDR1 and CDR2: LGHNA and YNFKEQ. J was trimmed by 7 bases and V by 3 bases; bases with no gene match: 6.

The chain uses TRBV11-2 and TRBJ2-2, with TRBD2 matching over 10 bases. J gave up 2 bases and V 5 bases, and 5 bases lay outside the gene matches. Germline CDR1 and CDR2: SGHAT and FQNNGV. The CDR3 totals 16 residues. The CDR3 DNA reads TGTGCCAGCAGCCAGGGACTAGCGAGAAACACCGGGGAGCTGTTTTTT. It encodes CASSQGLARNTGELFF.

The gene calls are TRBV12-3 or TRBV12-4 and TRBJ2-7, with TRBD2 matching 8 bases. V lost 4 bases, J lost 2 bases, and 4 bases stayed unmatched. The CDR3 runs to 14 residues. The CDR3 DNA follows: TGTGCCAGCAGTTCCTTAGCGGGGACCTACGAGCAGTACTTC. Translation: CASSSLAGTYEQYF.

There are a few counts of this clonotype. The rearrangement joins TRBV7-2 to TRBJ2-6, with 11 nucleotides matching TRBD2. V lost 1 base to trimming and J lost 2 bases; unmatched junction nucleotides: 10. Germline V gene sequence: CDR1 SGHTA, CDR2 FQGNSA. This CDR3 has 20 residues. The CDR3 sequence: CASSLELLAGGGTGANVLTF. The CDR3 DNA is TGTGCCAGCAGCTTAGAGTTGCTAGCGGGAGGAGGCACTGGGGCCAACGTCCTGACTTTC.